This entry lists 30 T cell receptor beta chains sequenced from one sample in a study of PD-L1 blockade in urothelial cancer. Produced via immunoSEQ multiplex PCR; TCRdb's table is partial and in-frame only. The repertoire includes some 52,000 clones, 84% of them detected once, and 5.8% sits in the top ten. Sequenced material: PBMCs, taken around atezolizumab (anti-PD-L1) treatment. The receptors stem from a man in his forties with urothelial cancer.

The V call is TRBV4-1, the J call TRBJ2-2; TRBD2 matches at 9 bases. This CDR3 has 17 amino acids. Germline loops: CDR1 MGHRA, CDR2 YSYEKL. Unmatched junction bases numbered 3, after V lost 0 bases and J lost 1 base. CDR3 DNA sequence: TGCGCCAGCAGCCAAGACCCGACTAGCGGGAACACCGGGGAGCTGTTTTTT. This translates into CASSQDPTSGNTGELFF.

In nucleotides, the CDR3 is TGTGCCAGCGGGCTGGGAGAGACCCAGTACTTC. Its protein product is CASGLGETQYF. The chain couples TRBV7-3 to TRBJ2-5; D call uncertain. Germline CDR1 reads SGHTA; CDR2 reads FQGTGA. V was clipped by 8 bases and J by 4 bases, with 8 bases between them. The CDR3 sequence is 11 residues long.

The genes are TRBV28 and TRBJ1-1; no definite D call. Germline lookup yields CDR1 MDHEN and CDR2 SYDVKM. The CDR3 length is 15 residues. V was shortened by 5 bases and J by 4 bases, with 17 bases between the two germline ends. CDR3 sequence reads: CASSPPDVRSTEAFF. CDR3 coding DNA: TGTGCCAGCAGTCCCCCCGATGTGAGGAGCACTGAAGCTTTCTTT.

This clone came up once. V and J are TRBV4-1 and TRBJ1-3, with D possibly matching TRBD1 (5 bases). Trimming pared 4 bases from V and 4 bases from J, leaving 14 bases between. This CDR3 region has 15 residues. CDR1 and CDR2 from the germline V gene are MGHRA and YSYEKL. The CDR3 here is CASSPVGRGGNTIYF. The CDR3 region has the DNA TGCGCCAGCAGCCCAGTCGGTAGGGGAGGAAACACCATATATTTT.

The CDR3: CASSGGEPGLAGTTDTQYF. CDR3 coding DNA: TGTGCCAGCAGCGGCGGAGAACCGGGACTAGCGGGAACCACAGATACGCAGTATTTT. The V gene is TRBV9, the J gene TRBJ2-3, with 13 bases fitting TRBD2. Germline CDR1 is SGDLS and CDR2 is YYNGEE. The CDR3 consists of 19 residues. V shed 3 bases, J shed 2 bases, and the junction held 12 bases outside the gene matches.

The chain recombines TRBV4-1 with TRBJ2-7, with 7 nucleotides matching TRBD2. The CDR3 sequence is 15 residues long. The V and J ends lost 1 base and 5 bases, in that order; junction bases with no gene match: 8. CDR1 is MGHRA, CDR2 YSYEKL, per germline. CDR3 region: CASSQALGGRNEQYF. The CDR3 bases are TGCGCCAGCAGCCAAGCCTTGGGGGGGAGGAACGAGCAGTACTTC.

This clone was detected a few times. The chain recombines TRBV4-1 with TRBJ1-5, with TRBD1 identical over 10 bases. The CDR3 spans 16 residues. V gave up 3 bases and J gave up 6 bases; unmatched junction bases: 8. CDR1 is MGHRA and CDR2 is YSYEKL in the germline V gene. The CDR3 nucleotides are TGCGCCAGCAGCCAGGGGGACAGGGGACAGGGTCAGCCCCAGCATTTT. Translating gives CASSQGDRGQGQPQHF.

This CDR3 is CASSTYPGGQNTDTQYF. In DNA form, the CDR3 reads TGTGCCAGCAGTACCTACCCTGGAGGACAGAACACAGATACGCAGTATTTT. The chain recombines TRBV9 with TRBJ2-3, with a tentative D call TRBD1 (6 bases). Germline CDR1 is SGDLS and CDR2 is YYNGEE. This CDR3 is 17 amino acids long. Trimming pared 5 bases from V and 2 bases from J, leaving 21 bases between. Drawing the rest from reference TRBV9 and TRBJ2-3, the complete variable domain is DSGVTQTPKHLITATGQRVTLRCSPRSGDLSVYWYQQSLDQGLQFLIQYYNGEERAKGNILERFSAQQFPDLHSELNLSSLELGDSALYFCASSTYPGGQNTDTQYFGPGTRLTVL.

Concerning this clone: The same CDR3 arises from other DNA sequences in this sample as well. This rearrangement joins TRBV7-9 to TRBJ2-3; D is ambiguous. The germline V gene encodes CDR1 SEHNR and CDR2 FQNEAQ (reference sequence). The CDR3 runs 14 residues. The ends were cut back, 3 bases at V and 5 bases at J, with 12 bases in the middle. CDR3 coding DNA: TGTGCCAGCAGCTTCTTAATTAGCCGAGATACGCAGTATTTT. Translating gives CASSFLISRDTQYF.

The rearrangement joins TRBV20-1 to TRBJ2-1; maybe TRBD2 (6 bases). The CDR3 runs to 11 residues. The germline V gene has CDR1 DFQATT and CDR2 SNEGSKA (reference sequence). The V end lost 1 base, the J end lost 10 bases, and 8 bases lay between the germline ends. The CDR3 DNA reads as TGCAGTGCTAGAGGGAGCGGGGAGCAGTTCTTC. The encoded protein is CSARGSGEQFF.

This chain connects TRBV6-1 to TRBJ2-7; TRBD1 aligns across 7 bases. With 6 bases clipped from V and 4 bases from J, the junction kept 6 bases outside the gene matches. The germline V gene encodes CDR1 MNHNS and CDR2 SASEGT. The CDR3 runs 13 residues. In nucleotides, the CDR3 is TGTGCCAGCAGCACGGGACAGCTTTACGAGCAGTACTTC. This translates into CASSTGQLYEQYF.

As concerns this clone: An end of the junction differs from the germline gene, which may be a read error. The chain carries TRBV19 and TRBJ1-2, with TRBD1 identical over 7 bases. This CDR3 spans 13 amino acids. Germline assignment: CDR1 LNHDA and CDR2 SQIVND (reference sequence). In DNA, the CDR3 is TGTGCCAGCAGTAACAGGGGTGCCTATGGCTACACCTTC. Translation gives CASSNRGAYGYTF. The whole variable domain, filled in from reference TRBV19 and TRBJ1-2, reads DGGITQSPKYLFRKEGQNVTLSCEQNLNHDAMYWYRQDPGQGLRLIYYSQIVNDFQKGDIAEGYSVSREKKESFPLTVTSAQKNPTAFYLCASSNRGAYGYTFGSGTRLTVV.

The chain combines TRBV4-2 with TRBJ2-1; TRBD2 might be the D (7 bases). V dropped 0 bases and J dropped 7 bases, with 16 bases sitting between them. CDR1 LGHNA and CDR2 YNFKEQ come from the germline V gene. This CDR3 spans 16 amino acids. The CDR3 nucleotides are TGTGCCAGCAGCCAAGACTACAGGGTTAGCGGGAATGAGCAGTTCTTC. It translates to CASSQDYRVSGNEQFF.

The gene calls are TRBV2 and TRBJ2-2, with D perhaps TRBD2 (5 bases). CDR3 size: 17 residues. V was shortened by 2 bases and J by 7 bases, with 20 bases between the two germline ends. CDR1 and CDR2 (germline): SNHLY, FYNNEI. The CDR3 DNA follows: TGTGCCAGCAGTGAAAGTTGGCGCAGCCAAGAGGGCGGGGAGCTGTTTTTT. This sequence encodes CASSESWRSQEGGELFF.

Regarding this clone: The same CDR3 is also encoded by other DNA sequences in this sample. This sequence joins TRBV18 and TRBJ1-1; tentative D call: TRBD1 (6 bases). Germline CDR1 and CDR2: KGHSH and LQKENI. Trimming left V 6 bases short and J 1 base short, with 12 bases between. This CDR3 region has 14 residues. As DNA, the CDR3 is TGTGCCAGCTCGCCCGACAGGAAGAACACTGAAGCTTTCTTT. It codes for CASSPDRKNTEAFF.

This clone was counted once. The chain links TRBV2 to TRBJ2-1; D is unclear. CDR1 SNHLY and CDR2 FYNNEI come from the germline V gene. The CDR3 length is 14 residues. V dropped 7 bases and J dropped 0 bases, with 10 bases sitting between them. CDR3 amino acids: CASIPSSSYNEQFF. In nucleotides, the CDR3 is TGTGCCAGCATCCCCTCTAGCTCCTACAATGAGCAGTTCTTC.

V and J are TRBV4-1 and TRBJ1-5; perhaps TRBD1 as D (6 bases). Per germline, CDR1 MGHRA and CDR2 YSYEKL. CDR3 length: 17 residues. The V end was cut by 1 base, the J end by 4 bases, with 17 bases between. CDR3 region: CASSQVWGGKWNQPQHF. CDR3 DNA: TGCGCCAGCAGCCAAGTATGGGGGGGCAAGTGGAATCAGCCCCAGCATTTT.

This clone was picked up a small number of times. The chain uses TRBV27 and TRBJ2-6; possibly TRBD2 for D (5 bases). The CDR3 loop spans 14 amino acids. From germline, CDR1 is MNHEY and CDR2 SMNVEV (reference sequence). With 3 bases removed from V and 9 bases from J, the gap between germline ends came to 12 bases. CDR3 amino acids: CASSFQSSGNVLTF. The DNA for the CDR3 is TGTGCCAGCAGTTTTCAGTCCAGCGGCAACGTCCTGACTTTC.

The chain combines TRBV4-1 with TRBJ1-2; D is unclear. This CDR3 is 14 amino acids long. The germline CDR1 and CDR2 sequences are MGHRA and YSYEKL. Between the trimmed V and J ends, which lost 0 bases and 8 bases, there was a span of 13 bases. This CDR3 is CASSQEGNGGGYTF. Here the CDR3 DNA reads TGCGCCAGCAGCCAAGAGGGGAACGGAGGAGGCTACACCTTC.

The chain is built from TRBV28 and TRBJ2-3; 9 positions agree with TRBD2. CDR1 and CDR2 from the germline V gene are MDHEN and SYDVKM. Trimming took 6 bases from V and 4 from J; bases not matched to a gene: 5. This CDR3 has 14 residues. CDR3 nucleotides: TGTGCCAGCAGAGGTCAGCGGGAGGCAGATACGCAGTATTTT. This codes for CASRGQREADTQYF.

The V gene is TRBV4-1, the J gene TRBJ2-7; D possibly corresponds to TRBD1 (5 bases). Germline V gives CDR1 MGHRA, CDR2 YSYEKL. Trimming cost V 7 bases and J 2 bases, with 9 bases left between them. The CDR3 has 12 residues. The CDR3 protein is CASKGDTYEQYF. The CDR3 DNA reads TGCGCCAGCAAAGGGGATACCTACGAGCAGTACTTC.

This chain uses TRBV19 with TRBJ2-7; D remains ambiguous. CDR1 is LNHDA and CDR2 is SQIVND in the germline V gene (reference sequence). Trimming took off 2 bases at V and 3 bases at J, with 11 bases between the two ends. The CDR3 runs to 14 residues. In DNA, the CDR3 is TGTGCCAGTAGTATACCGGGTCCCCGCTACGAGCAGTACTTC. This translates into CASSIPGPRYEQYF.

V gene TRBV4-2 combines with J gene TRBJ2-7; D perhaps matches TRBD2 (5 bases). V lost 1 base to trimming and J lost 2 bases, with 18 bases between them. The germline CDR1 and CDR2 sequences are LGHNA and YNFKEQ. The CDR3 runs 17 residues. In DNA form, the CDR3 reads TGTGCCAGCAGCCAAGTCATTCGTGGGAGAGGAACCTACGAGCAGTACTTC. This codes for CASSQVIRGRGTYEQYF.

The chain uses TRBV6-1 and TRBJ2-6; TRBD2 might be the D (5 bases). CDR1 is MNHNS and CDR2 is SASEGT in the germline V gene. There are 13 residues in the CDR3. The CDR3 bases are TGTGCTTATCGGGGAAGTGGGGCCAACGTCCTGACTTTC. Amino acids: CAYRGSGANVLTF.

The chain couples TRBV30 to TRBJ2-7, with a tentative D call TRBD2 (6 bases). This CDR3 region has 13 residues. CDR1 is GTSNPN and CDR2 is SVGIG in the germline V gene (reference sequence). The CDR3 sequence is CAGEAGISYEQYF. Here the CDR3 DNA reads TGTGCTGGGGAAGCGGGCATTTCCTACGAGCAGTACTTC. Supplemented by reference TRBV30 and TRBJ2-7, the full variable domain reads SQTIHQWPATLVQPVGSPLSLECTVEGTSNPNLYWYRQAAGRGLQLLFYSVGIGQISSEVPQNLSASRPQDRQFILSSKKLLLSDSGFYLCAGEAGISYEQYFGPGTRLTVT.

CDR3 coding DNA: TGTGCCAGCAGTTTATCGCACGGGAACACTGAAGCTTTCTTT. It encodes CASSLSHGNTEAFF. The chain joins TRBV28 to TRBJ1-1; no clear D gene. Germline CDR1 and CDR2: MDHEN and SYDVKM. Between the trimmed V and J ends, which lost 1 base and 1 base, there was a span of 7 bases. The CDR3 sequence is 14 residues long.

The chain joins TRBV15 to TRBJ1-2; perhaps TRBD1 as D (6 bases). Germline CDR1 and CDR2: LNHNV and YYDKDF (reference sequence). The CDR3 spans 14 residues. The V and J ends lost 1 base and 4 bases respectively, with 10 bases between them. CDR3 loop: CATSRGTGIYGYTF. The CDR3 DNA follows: TGTGCCACCAGCAGAGGTACAGGGATCTATGGCTACACCTTC.

The V and J genes are TRBV7-2 and TRBJ2-1, with 7 nucleotides matching TRBD2. There are 13 residues in the CDR3. Germline V lookup: CDR1 SGHTA, CDR2 FQGNSA. V shed 5 bases and J 15 bases; nucleotides not matched to a gene: 13. CDR3 in DNA: TGTGCCAGCAGCCCTAACGGAGGACTAGTTCTGTTCTTC. This gives the protein CASSPNGGLVLFF. Together with reference TRBV7-2 and TRBJ2-1, the CDR3 gives the full variable domain: GAGVSQSPSNKVTEKGKDVELRCDPISGHTALYWYRQSLGQGLEFLIYFQGNSAPDKSGLPSDRFSAERTGGSVSTLTIQRTQQEDSAVYLCASSPNGGLVLFFGPGTRLTVL.

CDR3 amino acids: CASSQVSGLEGYTF. CDR3 nucleotides: TGCGCCAGCAGCCAAGTATCAGGGCTGGAAGGCTACACCTTC. This chain connects TRBV4-1 to TRBJ1-2, with D tentatively TRBD1 (5 bases). V dropped 1 base and J dropped 8 bases, with 14 bases sitting between them. The germline gives CDR1 MGHRA, CDR2 YSYEKL. The CDR3 spans 14 residues.

J is TRBJ1-1 and V is TRBV10-1; D perhaps matches TRBD1 (6 bases). CDR3 size: 13 residues. V was pared by 7 bases and J by 0 bases, with 9 bases between. Germline values: CDR1 WNHNN, CDR2 SYGVQD (reference sequence). The CDR3 protein is CASKTGLNTEAFF. The CDR3 region has the DNA TGCGCCAGCAAAACAGGGCTGAACACTGAAGCTTTCTTT.